This TCR beta chain derives from a study of blood T cells in healthy people across ages. Study-level background: Capture via template switching afforded approximately one barcoded beta molecule per two T cells.

The use of a sample-barcoded 5' primer and a J-beta primer mix characterized a second PCR of roughly 6 to 11 cycles. TCRdb used MiXCR to reprocess the 5' RACE reads, holding one entry per CDR3 protein. The table has about a million distinct CDR3 sequences, roughly 51% seen once. This clonotype showed up just a few times. Its specificity is unknown. The CDR3 has 12 residues. CDR1 is SGHTA and CDR2 is FQGNSA in the germline V gene. V was pared by 1 base and J by 6 bases, with 4 bases between. Overall study findings and caveats: A roughly linear age-dependent decrease characterized TCR beta diversity per million T cells.

This clonotype originated in a woman aged 55-75 years in good health. The sample was blood. The V gene is TRBV7-2, the J gene TRBJ1-5; no clear D gene. In nucleotides, the CDR3 is TGTGCCAGCAGCTTAGTAAGTCAGCCCCAGCATTTT. Translation gives CASSLVSQPQHF.